The entry that follows covers one T cell receptor (beta chain) sequence. Germline V gene data show CDR1 as DFQATT and CDR2 as SNEGSKA (reference sequence). V lost 4 bases and J lost 0; bases outside the gene matches: 3. The CDR3 spans 14 residues. Each CDR3 protein gets one entry after TCRdb re-called the multiplex PCR reads with MiXCR. There are over 150,000 distinct CDR3 sequences in the sample; around 29% occur only once, and roughly 4% lies in the top ten. The sample comes from a study of breast tumors, draining lymph nodes, adjacent tissues. Samples came from axillary lymph nodes draining the breast cancer.

The sequenced sample was axillary lymph node tissue. The TCR sequence derives from a female donor with breast cancer. Some clones in this sample may be carry-over from other donors' samples. The rearrangement joins TRBV20-1 to TRBJ1-3; 7 nucleotides agree with TRBD1. The CDR3 reads CSAKGQDSGNTIYF. The CDR3 DNA sequence: TGCAGTGCTAAAGGACAGGACTCTGGAAACACCATATATTTT.